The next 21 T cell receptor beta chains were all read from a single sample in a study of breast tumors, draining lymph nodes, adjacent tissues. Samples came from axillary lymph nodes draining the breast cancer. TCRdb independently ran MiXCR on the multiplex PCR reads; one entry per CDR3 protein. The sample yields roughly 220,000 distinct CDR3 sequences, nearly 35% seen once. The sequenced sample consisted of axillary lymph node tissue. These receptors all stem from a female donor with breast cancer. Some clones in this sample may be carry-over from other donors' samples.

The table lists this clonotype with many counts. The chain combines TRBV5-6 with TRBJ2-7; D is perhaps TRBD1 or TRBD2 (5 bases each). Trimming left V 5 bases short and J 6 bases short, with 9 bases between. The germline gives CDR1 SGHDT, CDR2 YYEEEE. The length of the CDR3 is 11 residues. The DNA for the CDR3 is TGTGCCAGCAGGAGGGGCCCCGAGCAGTACTTC. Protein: CASRRGPEQYF.

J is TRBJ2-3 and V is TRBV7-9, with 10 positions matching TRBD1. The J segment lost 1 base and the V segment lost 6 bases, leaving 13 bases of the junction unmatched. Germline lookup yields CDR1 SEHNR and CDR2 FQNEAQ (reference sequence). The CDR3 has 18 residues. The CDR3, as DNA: TGTGCCAGCAGTTCCTTAGTTTCCGGGACAGGGGGCACAGATACGCAGTATTTT. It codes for CASSSLVSGTGGTDTQYF.

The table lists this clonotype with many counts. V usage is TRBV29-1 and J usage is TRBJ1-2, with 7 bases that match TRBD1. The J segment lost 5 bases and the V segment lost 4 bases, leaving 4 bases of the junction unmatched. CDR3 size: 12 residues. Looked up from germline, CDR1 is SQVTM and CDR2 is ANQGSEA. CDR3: CSVAQGQYGYTF. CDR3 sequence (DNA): TGCAGCGTTGCCCAGGGACAGTATGGCTACACCTTC.

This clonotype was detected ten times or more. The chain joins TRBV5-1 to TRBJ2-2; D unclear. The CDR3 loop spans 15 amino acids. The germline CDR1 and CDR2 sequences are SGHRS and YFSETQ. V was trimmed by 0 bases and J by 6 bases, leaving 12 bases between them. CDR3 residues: CASSLEAGRAGELFF. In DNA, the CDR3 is TGCGCCAGCAGCTTGGAAGCAGGAAGAGCCGGGGAGCTGTTTTTT. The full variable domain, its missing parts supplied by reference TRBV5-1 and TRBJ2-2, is KAGVTQTPRYLIKTRGQQVTLSCSPISGHRSVSWYQQTPGQGLQFLFEYFSETQRNKGNFPGRFSGRQFSNSRSEMNVSTLELGDSALYLCASSLEAGRAGELFFGEGSRLTVL.

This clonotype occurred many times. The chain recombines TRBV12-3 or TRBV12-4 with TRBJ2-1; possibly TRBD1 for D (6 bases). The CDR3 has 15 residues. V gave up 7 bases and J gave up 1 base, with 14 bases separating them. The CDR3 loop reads CASISVDSSYNEQFF. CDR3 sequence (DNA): TGTGCCAGCATTTCCGTGGACAGTTCCTACAATGAGCAGTTCTTC.

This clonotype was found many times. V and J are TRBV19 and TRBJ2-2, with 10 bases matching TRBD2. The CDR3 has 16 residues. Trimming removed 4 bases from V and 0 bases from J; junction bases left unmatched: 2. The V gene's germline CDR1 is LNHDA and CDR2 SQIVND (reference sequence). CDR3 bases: TGTGCCAGTAGTAGAGGGACTAGCGCGAACACCGGGGAGCTGTTTTTT. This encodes CASSRGTSANTGELFF.

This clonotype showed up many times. This CDR3 is CAISDRGTSSYEQYF. Written as DNA, the CDR3 is TGTGCCATCAGTGACAGGGGTACTTCATCCTACGAGCAGTACTTC. This chain links TRBV10-3 with TRBJ2-7; maybe TRBD1 (6 bases). This CDR3 has 15 residues. Trimming shortened V by 3 bases and J by 1 base, and 13 bases separated the two germline ends. In germline, CDR1 is ENHRY, CDR2 SYGVKD.

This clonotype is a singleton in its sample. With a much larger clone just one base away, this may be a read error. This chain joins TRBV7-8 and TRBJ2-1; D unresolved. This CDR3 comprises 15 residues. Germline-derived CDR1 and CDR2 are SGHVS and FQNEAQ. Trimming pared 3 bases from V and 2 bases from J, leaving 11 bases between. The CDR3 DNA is TGTGCCAGCAGCTTCTCTGGGGTCCCCTACAATGAGCAGTTCTTC. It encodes CASSFSGVPYNEQFF. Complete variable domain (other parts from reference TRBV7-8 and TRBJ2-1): GAGVSQSPRYKVAKRGQDVALRCDPISGHVSLFWYQQALGQGPEFLTYFQNEAQLDKSGLPSDRFFAERPEGSVSTLKIQRTQQEDSAVYLCASSFSGVPYNEQFFGPGTRLTVL.

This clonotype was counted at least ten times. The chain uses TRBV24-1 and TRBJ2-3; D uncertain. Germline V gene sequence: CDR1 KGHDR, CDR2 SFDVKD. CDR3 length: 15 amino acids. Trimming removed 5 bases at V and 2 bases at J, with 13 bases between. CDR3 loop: CATSAAGSPTDTQYF. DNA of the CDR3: TGTGCCACCAGTGCCGCCGGATCCCCCACAGATACGCAGTATTTT.

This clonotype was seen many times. The CDR3 bases are TGCGCCAGCAGCTTGGGAACCGGGACAGCGAACACCGGGGAGCTGTTTTTT. Translating it yields CASSLGTGTANTGELFF. J is TRBJ2-2 and V is TRBV5-1, with 7 bases identical to TRBD1. Germline lookup yields CDR1 SGHRS and CDR2 YFSETQ. This CDR3 has 17 residues. V lost 0 bases to trimming and J lost 0 bases; unmatched junction nucleotides: 5. Together with reference TRBV5-1 and TRBJ2-2, the CDR3 gives the full variable domain: KAGVTQTPRYLIKTRGQQVTLSCSPISGHRSVSWYQQTPGQGLQFLFEYFSETQRNKGNFPGRFSGRQFSNSRSEMNVSTLELGDSALYLCASSLGTGTANTGELFFGEGSRLTVL.

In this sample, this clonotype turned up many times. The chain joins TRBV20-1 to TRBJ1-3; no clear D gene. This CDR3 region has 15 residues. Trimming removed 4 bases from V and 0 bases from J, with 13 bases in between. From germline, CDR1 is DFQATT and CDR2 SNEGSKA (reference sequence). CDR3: CSAINSFSSGNTIYF. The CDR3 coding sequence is TGCAGTGCTATTAACAGCTTTAGCTCTGGAAACACCATATATTTT.

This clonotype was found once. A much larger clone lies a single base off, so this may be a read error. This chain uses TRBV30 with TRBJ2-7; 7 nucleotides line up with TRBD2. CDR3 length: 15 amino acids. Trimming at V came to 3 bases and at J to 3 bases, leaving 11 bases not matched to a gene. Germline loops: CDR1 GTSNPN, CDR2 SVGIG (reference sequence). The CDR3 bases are TGTGCCTGGAGGGGAGCGGCGGGAGAAAGCTACGAGCAGTACTTC. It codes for CAWRGAAGESYEQYF.

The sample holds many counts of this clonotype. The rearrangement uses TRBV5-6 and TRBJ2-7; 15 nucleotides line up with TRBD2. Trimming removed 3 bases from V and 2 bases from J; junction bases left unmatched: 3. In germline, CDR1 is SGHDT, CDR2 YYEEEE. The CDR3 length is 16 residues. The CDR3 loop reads CASSSGLAGGTYEQYF. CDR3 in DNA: TGTGCCAGCAGCTCAGGACTAGCGGGGGGGACCTACGAGCAGTACTTC.

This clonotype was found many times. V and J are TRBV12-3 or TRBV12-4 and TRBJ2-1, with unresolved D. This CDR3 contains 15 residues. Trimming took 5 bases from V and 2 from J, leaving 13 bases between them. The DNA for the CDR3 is TGTGCCAGCAGTCCGAGACTTGCAACCTACAATGAGCAGTTCTTC. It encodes CASSPRLATYNEQFF.

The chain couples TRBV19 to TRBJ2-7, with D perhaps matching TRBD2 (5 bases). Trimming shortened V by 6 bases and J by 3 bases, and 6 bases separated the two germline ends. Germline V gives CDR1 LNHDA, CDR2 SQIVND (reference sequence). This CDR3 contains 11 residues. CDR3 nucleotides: TGTGCCAGTAGCGGGGACTACGAGCAGTACTTC. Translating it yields CASSGDYEQYF. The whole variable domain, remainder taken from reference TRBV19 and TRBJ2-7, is DGGITQSPKYLFRKEGQNVTLSCEQNLNHDAMYWYRQDPGQGLRLIYYSQIVNDFQKGDIAEGYSVSREKKESFPLTVTSAQKNPTAFYLCASSGDYEQYFGPGTRLTVT.

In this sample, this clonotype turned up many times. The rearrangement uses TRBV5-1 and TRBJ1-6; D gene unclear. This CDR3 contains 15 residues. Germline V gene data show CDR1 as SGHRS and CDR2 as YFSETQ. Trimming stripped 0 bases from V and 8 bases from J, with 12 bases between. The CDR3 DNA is TGCGCCAGCAGCTTGGCCGGCAGCTTAGATTCACCCCTCCACTTT. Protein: CASSLAGSLDSPLHF.

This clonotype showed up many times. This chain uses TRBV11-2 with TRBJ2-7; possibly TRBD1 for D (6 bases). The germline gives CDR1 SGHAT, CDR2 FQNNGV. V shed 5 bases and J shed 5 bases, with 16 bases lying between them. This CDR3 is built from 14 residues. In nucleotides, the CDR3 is TGTGCCAGCAGCCTGGACAGACGATCGGACGAGCAGTACTTC. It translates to CASSLDRRSDEQYF.

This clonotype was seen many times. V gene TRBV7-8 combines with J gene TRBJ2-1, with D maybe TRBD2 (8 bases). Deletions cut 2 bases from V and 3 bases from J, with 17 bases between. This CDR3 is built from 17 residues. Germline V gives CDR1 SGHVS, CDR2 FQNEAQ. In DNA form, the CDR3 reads TGTGCCAGCAGCTTACGGGAGGGGGCGGGGATCTACAATGAGCAGTTCTTC. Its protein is CASSLREGAGIYNEQFF.

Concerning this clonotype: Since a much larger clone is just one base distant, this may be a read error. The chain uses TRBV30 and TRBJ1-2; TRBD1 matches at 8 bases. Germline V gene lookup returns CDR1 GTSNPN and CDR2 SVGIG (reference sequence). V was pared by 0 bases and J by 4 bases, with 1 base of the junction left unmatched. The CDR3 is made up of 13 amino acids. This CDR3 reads CAWSVGTGYGYTF. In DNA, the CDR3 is TGTGCCTGGAGTGTGGGGACAGGCTATGGCTACACCTTC.

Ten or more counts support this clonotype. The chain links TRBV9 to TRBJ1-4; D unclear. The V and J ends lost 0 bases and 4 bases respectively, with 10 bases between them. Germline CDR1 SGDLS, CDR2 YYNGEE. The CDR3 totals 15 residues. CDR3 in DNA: TGTGCCAGCAGCGTAGGAGGCAGCGTTAATGAAAAACTGTTTTTT. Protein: CASSVGGSVNEKLFF.

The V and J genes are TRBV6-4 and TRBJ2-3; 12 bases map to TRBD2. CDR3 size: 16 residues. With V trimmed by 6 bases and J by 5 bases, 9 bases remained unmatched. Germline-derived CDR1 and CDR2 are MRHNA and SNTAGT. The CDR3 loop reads CASSPGLAGGRDTQYF. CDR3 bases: TGTGCCAGCAGCCCTGGTCTAGCGGGAGGGAGAGATACGCAGTATTTT.